A single sample is the source of the 3 T cell receptor beta chains below, sequenced in a study of radiotherapy plus CTLA-4 blockade in lung cancer. Using immunoSEQ multiplex PCR, the repertoire was profiled, and TCRdb retains in-frame clones only, with some absent. The data contain roughly 66,000 clones, around 83% of them singletons. The sequencing used peripheral blood, collected from a patient treated with radiotherapy plus ipilimumab. These receptors were obtained from a human donor with non-small cell lung cancer who had a partial response to radiotherapy plus ipilimumab.

This clone has just one count. V is TRBV14 and J is TRBJ2-1, with 11 bases matching TRBD1. V trimming: 5 bases; J trimming: 4 bases; junction bases outside the gene matches: 4. CDR3 length: 15 amino acids. CDR1 is SGHDN and CDR2 is FVKESK in the germline V gene. DNA for the CDR3: TGTGCCAGCAGCGGCGGACAGGGGGCATACAATGAGCAGTTCTTC. Its translation: CASSGGQGAYNEQFF. Together with reference TRBV14 and TRBJ2-1, the CDR3 gives the full variable domain: EAGVTQFPSHSVIEKGQTVTLRCDPISGHDNLYWYRRVMGKEIKFLLHFVKESKQDESGMPNNRFLAERTGGTYSTLKVQPAELEDSGVYFCASSGGQGAYNEQFFGPGTRLTVL.

This clone turned up a few times. The V call is TRBV28, the J call TRBJ1-4; D perhaps matches TRBD1 (5 bases). V shed 8 bases and J shed 8 bases, with 12 bases lying between them. CDR1 is MDHEN and CDR2 is SYDVKM in the germline V gene. The length of the CDR3 is 12 residues. Here the CDR3 reads CASAAGKEKLFF. The CDR3 coding sequence is TGTGCCAGCGCGGCAGGGAAGGAAAAACTGTTTTTT.

The chain is built from TRBV5-4 and TRBJ2-7; perhaps TRBD2 as D (5 bases). V was clipped by 0 bases and J by 8 bases, with 9 bases between them. The CDR3 runs to 12 residues. Germline loops: CDR1 SGHNT, CDR2 YYREEE (reference sequence). The CDR3 DNA sequence: TGTGCCAGCAGCTTGGAGGGAGACCAGCAGTACTTC. It codes for CASSLEGDQQYF.